These 6 T cell receptor beta chains were sequenced from one sample in a study of vaccination and CD4 T cells after COVID-19. This sample's treatment: roughly 10-day PBMC culture with coronavirus spike peptide pools or control peptides (ViraFEST assay). With the Oncomine TCR Beta short-read assay, DNA from cultured CD4+ T cells was sequenced. Via MiXCR, TCRdb re-called the PCR reads, giving one row per CDR3 protein. In the table there are approximately 3,000 distinct CDR3 sequences, 25% to 40% of which are singletons. No antigen has been identified for these receptors. The sequenced sample consisted of CD4+ T cells from blood, cultured in vitro. These receptors originate from a human donor who had recovered from COVID-19.

The V call is TRBV12-3 or TRBV12-4, the J call TRBJ1-2; D is ambiguous. Between the trimmed V and J ends, which lost 6 bases and 1 base, there was a span of 9 bases. The CDR3 totals 13 residues. Here the CDR3 DNA reads TGTGCCAGCAGCCCGACACTTAACTATGGCTACACCTTC. Translating it yields CASSPTLNYGYTF.

This clonotype was picked up a small number of times. This rearrangement joins TRBV12-3 or TRBV12-4 to TRBJ1-6, with unresolved D. The length of the CDR3 is 13 residues. The V and J ends lost 5 bases and 15 bases respectively, with 17 bases between them. The CDR3 DNA reads TGTGCCAGCAGTCTCCGAATTTTTACGGGCCTCCACTTT. Protein product: CASSLRIFTGLHF.

The rearrangement joins TRBV5-5 to TRBJ1-5, with no clear D. Germline CDR1 SGHKS, CDR2 YYEKEE (reference sequence). The ends were cut back, 4 bases at V and 1 base at J, with 12 bases in the middle. This CDR3 comprises 15 residues. The CDR3 nucleotides are TGTGCCAGCAGCGTCGACCCGGTGAGCAATCAGCCCCAGCATTTT. This translates into CASSVDPVSNQPQHF.

V usage is TRBV10-3 and J usage is TRBJ1-2, with D unclear. In germline, CDR1 is ENHRY, CDR2 SYGVKD. The CDR3 has 15 residues. Trimming removed 8 bases at V and 4 bases at J, with 20 bases between. The CDR3 spells CAIVEEGRRSYGYTF. DNA of the CDR3: TGTGCCATCGTCGAGGAGGGCAGGAGAAGCTATGGCTACACCTTC.

V usage is TRBV20-1 and J usage is TRBJ1-6; 9 positions match TRBD1. The J segment lost 1 base and the V segment lost 0 bases, leaving 1 base of the junction unmatched. This CDR3 region has 16 residues. Germline V gene lookup returns CDR1 DFQATT and CDR2 SNEGSKA (reference sequence). Here the CDR3 DNA reads TGCAGTGCTAGAGATGACAGGGGGTCCTATAATTCACCCCTCCACTTT. Translating gives CSARDDRGSYNSPLHF.

This clonotype rates as large. This rearrangement joins TRBV27 to TRBJ2-5; 8 bases are shared with TRBD2. With V trimmed by 2 bases and J by 5 bases, 7 bases remained unmatched. This CDR3 is 15 amino acids long. CDR1 and CDR2 (germline): MNHEY, SMNVEV (reference sequence). In DNA, the CDR3 is TGTGCCAGCAGTTTAAACGGGGGGGCCTGGGAGACCCAGTACTTC. Translated, it gives CASSLNGGAWETQYF.